The next 27 T cell receptor beta chains were all read from a single sample in a study of T cells in localized non-small cell lung cancer. Sequenced by immunoSEQ multiplex PCR; TCRdb stores in-frame clones only, minus some. The table includes approximately 10,000 clones, about 90% detected once. The sample here was peripheral blood, taken before any cancer treatment. Receptors were obtained from a woman aged 40 to 75 with stage I squamous cell lung carcinoma.

This chain links TRBV6-1 with TRBJ2-5; the D gene could be TRBD1 or TRBD2 (5 bases each). V lost 3 bases to trimming and J lost 4 bases, with 18 bases between them. Germline V gene sequence: CDR1 MNHNS, CDR2 SASEGT. The CDR3 runs 16 residues. This CDR3 reads CASSDRWDLPTETQYF. DNA of the CDR3: TGTGCCAGCAGTGACCGATGGGACCTCCCCACAGAGACCCAGTACTTC.

The chain has TRBV30 and TRBJ2-3; the match to TRBD2 covers 8 bases. In germline, CDR1 is GTSNPN, CDR2 SVGIG (reference sequence). V shed 2 bases, J shed 0 bases, and the junction held 10 bases outside the gene matches. There are 17 residues in the CDR3. CDR3 DNA: TGTGCCTGGAGTTTCTTTCTAGCGGGCCAGAGCACAGATACGCAGTATTTT. Translation: CAWSFFLAGQSTDTQYF.

This chain connects TRBV30 to TRBJ1-1, with a tentative D call TRBD1 (5 bases). The germline gives CDR1 GTSNPN, CDR2 SVGIG (reference sequence). Trimming shortened V by 4 bases and J by 5 bases, and 11 bases separated the two germline ends. The CDR3 loop spans 12 amino acids. As DNA, the CDR3 is TGTGCCTGGAACGCAGGGAGGACTGAAGCTTTCTTT. Residues: CAWNAGRTEAFF.

The gene calls are TRBV5-1 and TRBJ2-7, with 9 positions matching TRBD2. V trimming: 0 bases; J trimming: 2 bases; junction bases outside the gene matches: 3. This CDR3 region has 15 residues. The germline gives CDR1 SGHRS, CDR2 YFSETQ. The CDR3 protein is CASSLAPSGAYEQYF. CDR3 bases: TGCGCCAGCAGCTTGGCCCCTAGCGGGGCCTACGAGCAGTACTTC.

The chain carries TRBV7-2 and TRBJ1-2, with D possibly being TRBD1 (5 bases). Per germline, CDR1 SGHTA and CDR2 FQGNSA. V dropped 2 bases and J dropped 1 base, with 11 bases sitting between them. The CDR3 loop spans 15 amino acids. The CDR3 sequence: CASSLMTGVNYGYTF. The CDR3, as DNA: TGTGCCAGCAGCTTAATGACGGGGGTTAACTATGGCTACACCTTC.

The chain has TRBV5-1 and TRBJ2-5, with a tentative D call TRBD1 (5 bases). The germline gives CDR1 SGHRS, CDR2 YFSETQ. Between the trimmed V and J ends, which lost 0 bases and 1 base, there was a span of 10 bases. The CDR3 extends over 15 amino acids. CDR3 sequence: CASSLEGQGQETQYF. For the CDR3, the DNA is TGCGCCAGCAGCTTGGAAGGGCAGGGCCAAGAGACCCAGTACTTC.

This chain links TRBV15 with TRBJ2-2; D gene ambiguous. The CDR3 loop spans 15 amino acids. The germline V gene has CDR1 LNHNV and CDR2 YYDKDF (reference sequence). Trimming left V 3 bases short and J 3 bases short, with 11 bases between. The CDR3 coding sequence is TGTGCCACCAGCAGGGGCTGGGCGGACACCGGGGAGCTGTTTTTT. Translated, it gives CATSRGWADTGELFF.

This chain connects TRBV7-8 to TRBJ1-1; D is unclear. The CDR3 spans 13 residues. Trimming took off 0 bases at V and 8 bases at J, with 10 bases between the two ends. Germline CDR1 is SGHVS and CDR2 is FQNEAQ. The CDR3 nucleotides are TGTGCCAGCAGCTTAGCTCCCCTCCTAGAAGCTTTCTTT. Translated: CASSLAPLLEAFF. Together with reference TRBV7-8 and TRBJ1-1, the CDR3 gives the full variable domain: GAGVSQSPRYKVAKRGQDVALRCDPISGHVSLFWYQQALGQGPEFLTYFQNEAQLDKSGLPSDRFFAERPEGSVSTLKIQRTQQEDSAVYLCASSLAPLLEAFFGQGTRLTVV.

The chain uses TRBV19 and TRBJ1-2; D may be TRBD1 (5 bases). The CDR3 runs to 14 residues. Germline CDR1 and CDR2: LNHDA and SQIVND (reference sequence). Trimming shortened V by 10 bases and J by 3 bases, and 18 bases separated the two germline ends. As DNA, the CDR3 is TGTGCCACCAAGCGCAGGGCCGAGGACTATGGCTACACCTTC. Residues: CATKRRAEDYGYTF. Full variable domain (missing parts from reference TRBV19 and TRBJ1-2): DGGITQSPKYLFRKEGQNVTLSCEQNLNHDAMYWYRQDPGQGLRLIYYSQIVNDFQKGDIAEGYSVSREKKESFPLTVTSAQKNPTAFYLCATKRRAEDYGYTFGSGTRLTVV.

V and J are TRBV29-1 and TRBJ2-7; 7 bases fit TRBD1. The trim removed 2 bases at V and 4 bases at J, leaving 11 bases unmatched. This CDR3 has 15 amino acids. The germline V gene has CDR1 SQVTM and CDR2 ANQGSEA. CDR3 bases: TGCAGCGTTGAACCAGCCGGGACAGAGAGATACGAGCAGTACTTC. It is translated as CSVEPAGTERYEQYF.

This clone was observed a single time. This chain links TRBV7-9 with TRBJ1-1; no definite D call. The CDR3 totals 13 residues. V lost 5 bases to trimming and J lost 5 bases, with 12 bases between them. The germline V gene has CDR1 SEHNR and CDR2 FQNEAQ (reference sequence). CDR3 loop: CASSQRADTEAFF. The CDR3 coding sequence is TGTGCCAGCAGCCAGCGGGCCGATACTGAAGCTTTCTTT.

In its sample, this clone was seen a few times. J is TRBJ2-5 and V is TRBV27, with 7 bases fitting TRBD2. CDR1 and CDR2 from the germline V gene are MNHEY and SMNVEV (reference sequence). This CDR3 contains 16 residues. The ends lost 4 bases at V and 1 base at J; junction bases unmatched: 9. Here the CDR3 reads CASSSPTGGIQETQYF. In DNA, the CDR3 is TGTGCCAGCAGTTCTCCGACGGGGGGAATCCAAGAGACCCAGTACTTC.

The chain has TRBV5-6 and TRBJ2-2, with D possibly TRBD1 on 5 matching bases. The CDR3 is 14 amino acids. The V end was cut by 4 bases, the J end by 4 bases, with 11 bases between. CDR1 and CDR2 (germline): SGHDT, YYEEEE. In DNA form, the CDR3 reads TGTGCCAGCAGCGTCCTCAGGGCCACCGGGGAGCTGTTTTTT. Translated, it gives CASSVLRATGELFF.

The chain recombines TRBV7-8 with TRBJ2-6; no clear D. V was shortened by 5 bases and J by 2 bases, with 13 bases between the two germline ends. The CDR3 is 16 amino acids. CDR1 is SGHVS, CDR2 FQNEAQ, per germline. Written as DNA, the CDR3 is TGTGCCAGCAGCCCCACGTGGAAAACTGGGGCCAACGTCCTGACTTTC. This codes for CASSPTWKTGANVLTF.

DNA for the CDR3: TGTGCCAGCAGCTTAGCCGGGACTTCGGGGGAGCAGTACTTC. Protein sequence: CASSLAGTSGEQYF. The rearrangement joins TRBV11-2 to TRBJ2-7, with a weak D call TRBD2 (6 bases). CDR1 is SGHAT and CDR2 is FQNNGV in the germline V gene. Deletions cut 1 base from V and 7 bases from J, with 14 bases between. The CDR3 contains 14 residues.

The V call is TRBV2, the J call TRBJ2-2, with D perhaps TRBD1 (5 bases). Germline loops: CDR1 SNHLY, CDR2 FYNNEI. This CDR3 contains 13 residues. V was shortened by 8 bases and J by 1 base, with 8 bases between the two germline ends. The CDR3, as DNA: TGTGCCAGCGGGGCGGTGAACACCGGGGAGCTGTTTTTT. Protein: CASGAVNTGELFF.

The rearrangement joins TRBV30 to TRBJ1-1; no firm D call. CDR3 length: 13 amino acids. Germline values: CDR1 GTSNPN, CDR2 SVGIG (reference sequence). Trimming removed 0 bases from V and 4 bases from J, with 9 bases in between. This CDR3 reads CAWSVIGITEAFF. The DNA of the CDR3 is TGTGCCTGGAGTGTAATAGGGATCACTGAAGCTTTCTTT.

The chain links TRBV5-1 to TRBJ2-1, with 8 bases that match TRBD1. This CDR3 spans 14 amino acids. Germline V gene sequence: CDR1 SGHRS, CDR2 YFSETQ. Trimming removed 4 bases from V and 7 bases from J; junction bases left unmatched: 7. CDR3: CASSARDRINEQFF. The CDR3, as DNA: TGCGCCAGCAGCGCCCGGGACAGGATAAATGAGCAGTTCTTC. Combining the CDR3 with reference TRBV5-1 and TRBJ2-1 gives the whole variable domain KAGVTQTPRYLIKTRGQQVTLSCSPISGHRSVSWYQQTPGQGLQFLFEYFSETQRNKGNFPGRFSGRQFSNSRSEMNVSTLELGDSALYLCASSARDRINEQFFGPGTRLTVL.

This clone was detected once. The chain uses TRBV9 and TRBJ2-2; TRBD2 might be the D (6 bases). The V gene's germline CDR1 is SGDLS and CDR2 YYNGEE. The CDR3 spans 15 residues. V was trimmed by 0 bases and J by 1 base, leaving 7 bases between them. The CDR3, as DNA: TGTGCCAGCAGCGTAGGGGGGGTGAACACCGGGGAGCTGTTTTTT. It encodes CASSVGGVNTGELFF.

This clone was seen just once. The gene calls are TRBV9 and TRBJ1-1; possibly TRBD1 for D (5 bases). CDR1 SGDLS and CDR2 YYNGEE come from the germline V gene. The CDR3 covers 13 residues. V was trimmed by 3 bases and J by 2 bases, leaving 8 bases between them. In DNA form, the CDR3 reads TGTGCCAGCAGCGAAGGGGCAAACACTGAAGCTTTCTTT. Translation gives CASSEGANTEAFF. Drawing the rest from reference TRBV9 and TRBJ1-1, the complete variable domain is DSGVTQTPKHLITATGQRVTLRCSPRSGDLSVYWYQQSLDQGLQFLIQYYNGEERAKGNILERFSAQQFPDLHSELNLSSLELGDSALYFCASSEGANTEAFFGQGTRLTVV.

V is TRBV5-1 and J is TRBJ2-3; 9 bases match TRBD2. The CDR3 consists of 15 residues. The germline CDR1 and CDR2 sequences are SGHRS and YFSETQ. J was trimmed by 2 bases and V by 2 bases; bases with no gene match: 3. This chain's CDR3 is CASSLGGGDTDTQYF. The CDR3 nucleotides read TGCGCCAGCAGCTTAGGCGGGGGGGACACAGATACGCAGTATTTT.

This clone was detected only once. The V call is TRBV7-9, the J call TRBJ1-2; D unclear. CDR3 length: 15 amino acids. V lost 7 bases and J 0 bases, leaving 15 bases between the germline ends. Germline loops: CDR1 SEHNR, CDR2 FQNEAQ (reference sequence). The CDR3 DNA reads TGTGCCAGCAACCCAGCTCCCTCAGCTAACTATGGCTACACCTTC. Translation gives CASNPAPSANYGYTF. The complete variable domain, with remaining parts taken from reference TRBV7-9 and TRBJ1-2, reads DTGVSQNPRHKITKRGQNVTFRCDPISEHNRLYWYRQTLGQGPEFLTYFQNEAQLEKSRLLSDRFSAERPKGSFSTLEIQRTEQGDSAMYLCASNPAPSANYGYTFGSGTRLTVV.

V usage is TRBV2 and J usage is TRBJ1-5; no definite D call. The germline V gene has CDR1 SNHLY and CDR2 FYNNEI. V was cut by 6 bases and J by 0 bases, with 6 bases left in between. The CDR3 sequence is 13 residues long. DNA of the CDR3: TGTGCCAGCAGAGTAAATAGCAATCAGCCCCAGCATTTT. It translates to CASRVNSNQPQHF.

The chain has TRBV18 and TRBJ2-7; 9 bases are a match to TRBD1. The length of the CDR3 is 14 residues. CDR1 is KGHSH, CDR2 LQKENI, per germline. Trimming took 5 bases from V and 4 from J; bases not matched to a gene: 6. CDR3 sequence (DNA): TGTGCCAGCTCAGGAAGACAGGGGGTTTACGAGCAGTACTTC. Translated: CASSGRQGVYEQYF.

The chain is built from TRBV27 and TRBJ2-7; TRBD1 matches at 8 bases. J was trimmed by 3 bases and V by 3 bases; bases with no gene match: 4. Germline V gives CDR1 MNHEY, CDR2 SMNVEV (reference sequence). The CDR3 covers 14 residues. CDR3 protein: CASSFRGRNYEQYF. The CDR3, as DNA: TGTGCCAGCAGTTTCAGGGGGCGAAACTACGAGCAGTACTTC.

This clone was seen only once. The rearrangement joins TRBV7-3 to TRBJ1-5; D unclear. The ends were cut back, 2 bases at V and 5 bases at J, with 7 bases in the middle. Germline V lookup: CDR1 SGHTA, CDR2 FQGTGA. The CDR3 loop spans 13 amino acids. The DNA for the CDR3 is TGTGCCAGCAGCTTAGTTGGAGATCAGCCCCAGCATTTT. Protein sequence: CASSLVGDQPQHF.

V and J are TRBV9 and TRBJ1-2, with 7 bases lining up with TRBD1. Germline-derived CDR1 and CDR2 are SGDLS and YYNGEE. The V and J ends lost 4 bases and 1 base, in that order; junction bases with no gene match: 7. The CDR3 has 15 residues. As DNA, the CDR3 is TGTGCCAGCAGCCCGGCAGGGGGAGTTAACTATGGCTACACCTTC. Its protein product is CASSPAGGVNYGYTF.